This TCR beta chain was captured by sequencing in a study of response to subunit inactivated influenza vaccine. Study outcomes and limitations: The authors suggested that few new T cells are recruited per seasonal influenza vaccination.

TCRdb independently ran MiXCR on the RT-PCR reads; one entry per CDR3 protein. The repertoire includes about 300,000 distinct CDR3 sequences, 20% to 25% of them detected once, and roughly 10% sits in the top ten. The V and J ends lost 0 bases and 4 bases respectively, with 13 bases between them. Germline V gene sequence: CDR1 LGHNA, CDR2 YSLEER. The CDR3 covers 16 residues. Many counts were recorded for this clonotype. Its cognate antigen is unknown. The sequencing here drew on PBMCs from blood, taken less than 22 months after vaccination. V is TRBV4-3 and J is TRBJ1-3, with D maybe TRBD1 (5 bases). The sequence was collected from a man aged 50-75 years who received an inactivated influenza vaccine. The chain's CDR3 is CASSQDIRAIGNTIYF. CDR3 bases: TGCGCCAGCAGCCAAGATATCAGGGCCATAGGAAACACCATATATTTT.